Following are 6 T cell receptor beta chains from one sample sequenced in a study of blood T cell repertoires in COVID-19. Sequencing used immunoSEQ multiplex PCR; TCRdb keeps in-frame clones, though not all of them. The table includes over 80,000 clones, roughly 84% detected once. The material sequenced was peripheral blood. The receptors here all came from a woman over 75 with acute or convalescent COVID-19.

The chain combines TRBV7-6 with TRBJ1-6; possibly TRBD1 for D (6 bases). Germline CDR1 reads SGHVS; CDR2 reads FNYEAQ. CDR3 size: 15 residues. V lost 5 bases and J lost 1, with 9 bases in between. This CDR3 is CASSAQGSYNSPLHF. CDR3 in DNA: TGTGCCAGCAGCGCACAGGGATCCTATAATTCACCCCTCCACTTT.

The rearrangement links TRBV28 to TRBJ1-5; 8 bases align to TRBD1. The J segment lost 9 bases and the V segment lost 4 bases, leaving 8 bases of the junction unmatched. CDR3 length equals 14 residues. Germline-derived CDR1 and CDR2 are MDHEN and SYDVKM. In DNA form, the CDR3 reads TGTGCCAGCAGTTCCGGACAGGGATCAGGGCCCCAGCATTTT. Translation: CASSSGQGSGPQHF.

This clone was seen a few times. This sequence joins TRBV7-2 and TRBJ1-1; TRBD1 might be the D (6 bases). V gave up 1 base and J gave up 4 bases, with 10 bases separating them. Per germline, CDR1 SGHTA and CDR2 FQGNSA. This CDR3 has 14 residues. For the CDR3, the DNA is TGTGCCAGCAGCTTAGACAACAGGGTCACTGAAGCTTTCTTT. It yields the protein CASSLDNRVTEAFF.

CDR3 loop: CASSLGDRDAGYTF. The CDR3 DNA reads TGTGCCAGCAGCTTAGGCGACAGGGACGCTGGCTACACCTTC. This sequence joins TRBV7-2 and TRBJ1-2; 7 nucleotides match TRBD1. CDR3 length: 14 residues. Looked up from germline, CDR1 is SGHTA and CDR2 is FQGNSA. Trimming at V came to 1 base and at J to 7 bases, leaving 6 bases not matched to a gene.

This clone was found a few times. This rearrangement joins TRBV5-6 to TRBJ2-7; 8 nucleotides agree with TRBD1. The J segment lost 1 base and the V segment lost 7 bases, leaving 4 bases of the junction unmatched. CDR1 SGHDT and CDR2 YYEEEE come from the germline V gene. The CDR3 is 13 residues long. The CDR3 here is CASLRTGSYEQYF. The DNA of the CDR3 is TGTGCCAGCTTGAGGACAGGGTCCTACGAGCAGTACTTC.

This clone was detected only once. This rearrangement joins TRBV2 to TRBJ1-3; TRBD1 agrees at 7 bases. The CDR3 covers 14 residues. The germline V gene encodes CDR1 SNHLY and CDR2 FYNNEI. J gave up 2 bases and V 7 bases, and 5 bases lay outside the gene matches. The CDR3 sequence is CASIDRAPGNTIYF. CDR3 nucleotide sequence: TGTGCCAGCATTGACAGGGCACCTGGAAACACCATATATTTT.